The entry that follows covers one T cell receptor delta chain sequence. The antigen is not known. Gammadelta T cells were flow-sorted from PBMC into Vgamma9/Vdelta2+ and Vdelta2-negative populations for bulk analysis. TCRdb re-called clones from the multiplex PCR reads using CATT. The sample lists around 82,000 delta-chain clones, 1.4% occurring once. These data belong to a study of γδ T cells in repeated Plasmodium falciparum infection. Study results and limitations: Vgamma9/Vdelta2+ T cells showed a stable polyclonal repertoire with shared TCRgamma sequences.

Trimming at V came to 2 bases and at J to 0 bases, leaving 18 bases not matched to a gene. CDR3 length equals 20 residues. From germline, CDR1 is TSWWSYY and CDR2 QGS. Sample: gamma-delta T cells from blood. The rearrangement uses TRDV1 and TRDJ1; 7 bases fit TRDD3. The J gene was missing in TCRdb and was found by matching the end of the DNA to germline. This receptor was obtained from a pool of human donors (malaria-infected and uninfected, not separated). The CDR3 here is CALGEFLLAWGSRHTDKLIF. The CDR3 DNA reads TGTGCTCTTGGGGAATTCCTCCTAGCCTGGGGGTCCCGGCACACCGATAAACTCATCTTT.